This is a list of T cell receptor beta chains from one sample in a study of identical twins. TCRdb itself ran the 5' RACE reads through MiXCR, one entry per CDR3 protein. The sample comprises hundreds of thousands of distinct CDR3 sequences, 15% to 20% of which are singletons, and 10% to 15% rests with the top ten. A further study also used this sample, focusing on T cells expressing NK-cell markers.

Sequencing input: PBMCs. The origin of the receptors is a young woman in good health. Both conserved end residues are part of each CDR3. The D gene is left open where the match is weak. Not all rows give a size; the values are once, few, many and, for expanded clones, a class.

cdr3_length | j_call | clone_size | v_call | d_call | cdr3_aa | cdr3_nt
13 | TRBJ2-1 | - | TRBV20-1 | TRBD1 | CSASGQGRREQFF | TGCAGTGCTTCCGGACAGGGGAGGCGCGAGCAGTTCTTC
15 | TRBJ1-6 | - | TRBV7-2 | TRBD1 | CASSLWGQANSPLHF | TGTGCCAGCAGCTTATGGGGACAGGCTAATTCACCCCTCCACTTT
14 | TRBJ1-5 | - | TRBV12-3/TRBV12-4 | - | CASSTGLNVVPQHF | TGTGCCAGCTCGACAGGTTTGAATGTCGTGCCCCAGCATTTT
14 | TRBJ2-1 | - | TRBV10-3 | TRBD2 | CASIAGSFYNEQFF | TGTGCCAGCATAGCGGGATCCTTCTACAATGAGCAGTTCTTC
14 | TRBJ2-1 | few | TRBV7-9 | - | CASSEWTAYNEQFF | TGTGCCAGCAGTGAATGGACGGCTTACAATGAGCAGTTCTTC
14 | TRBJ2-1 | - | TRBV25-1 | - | CASSEPLAGDEQFF | TGTGCCAGCAGTGAGCCACTAGCTGGAGATGAGCAGTTCTTC
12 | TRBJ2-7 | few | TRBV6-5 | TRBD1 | CASSTDRGEQYF | TGTGCCAGCAGTACCGACAGGGGCGAGCAGTACTTC
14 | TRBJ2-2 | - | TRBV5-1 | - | CASRFGADTGELFF | TGCGCCAGCAGGTTCGGGGCGGACACCGGGGAGCTGTTTTTT
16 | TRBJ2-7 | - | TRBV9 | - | CASSVSTGTNSYEQYF | TGTGCCAGCAGCGTAAGCACAGGGACCAACTCCTACGAGCAGTACTTC
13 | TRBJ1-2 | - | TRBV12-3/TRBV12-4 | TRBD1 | CASSLNRGRGYTF | TGTGCCAGCAGTTTAAACAGGGGAAGAGGCTACACCTTC
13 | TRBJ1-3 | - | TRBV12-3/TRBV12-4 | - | CASSPESRNTIYF | TGTGCCAGCAGTCCCGAAAGCAGGAACACCATATATTTT
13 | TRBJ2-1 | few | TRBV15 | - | CATSRVSLTEQFF | TGTGCCACCAGCAGAGTGTCGCTCACTGAGCAGTTCTTC
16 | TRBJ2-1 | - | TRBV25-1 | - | CASSRLGGANYNEQFF | TGTGCCAGCAGTCGATTAGGGGGGGCGAACTACAATGAGCAGTTCTTC
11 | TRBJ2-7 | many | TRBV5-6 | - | CASSWGDEQYF | TGTGCCAGCAGCTGGGGGGACGAGCAGTACTTC
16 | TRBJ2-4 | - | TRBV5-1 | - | CASSSDRFLAKNIQYF | TGCGCCAGCAGCTCAGACAGGTTTTTAGCCAAAAACATTCAGTACTTC
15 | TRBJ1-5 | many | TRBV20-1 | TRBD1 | CSASTRQGPDQPQHF | TGCAGTGCTAGTACACGACAGGGTCCGGATCAGCCCCAGCATTTT
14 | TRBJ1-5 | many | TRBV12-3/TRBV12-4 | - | CASSRTASNQPQHF | TGTGCCAGCAGTCGGACAGCTAGCAATCAGCCCCAGCATTTT
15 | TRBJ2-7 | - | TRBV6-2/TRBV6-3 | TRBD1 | CASSQTGVSPYEQYF | TGTGCCAGCAGCCAGACAGGGGTCTCCCCCTACGAGCAGTACTTC
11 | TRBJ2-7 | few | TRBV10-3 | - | CAISVSGEQYF | TGTGCCATCAGTGTGTCGGGGGAGCAGTACTTC
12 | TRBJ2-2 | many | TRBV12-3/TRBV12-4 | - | CASFPDTGELFF | TGTGCCAGCTTCCCTGACACCGGGGAGCTGTTTTTT
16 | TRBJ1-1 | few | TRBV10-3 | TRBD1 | CAISADGQGGNTEAFF | TGTGCCATCAGCGCTGATGGACAGGGAGGGAACACTGAAGCTTTCTTT
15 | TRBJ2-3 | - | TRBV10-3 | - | CAISGSSVLTDTQYF | TGTGCCATCAGTGGGTCTAGCGTTCTCACAGATACGCAGTATTTT
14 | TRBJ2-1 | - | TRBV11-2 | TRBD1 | CASSWDRGTNEQFF | TGTGCCAGCAGCTGGGACAGGGGAACGAATGAGCAGTTCTTC
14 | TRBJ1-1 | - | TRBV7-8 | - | CASSPRLPNTEAFF | TGTGCCAGCAGCCCACGGCTTCCGAACACTGAAGCTTTCTTT
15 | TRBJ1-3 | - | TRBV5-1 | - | CASSLFSGTGNTIYF | TGCGCCAGCAGCTTGTTCTCTGGTACTGGAAACACCATATATTTT
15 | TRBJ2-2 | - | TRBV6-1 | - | CASSPRDPLTGELFF | TGTGCCAGCAGCCCCCGGGACCCTCTCACTGGGGAGCTGTTTTTT
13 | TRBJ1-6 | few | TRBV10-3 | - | CAISGQPESPLHF | TGTGCCATCAGTGGACAGCCGGAGTCACCCCTCCACTTT
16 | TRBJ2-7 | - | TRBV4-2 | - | CASSQAGRQRAYEQYF | TGTGCCAGCAGCCAAGCTGGACGACAGAGAGCCTACGAGCAGTACTTC
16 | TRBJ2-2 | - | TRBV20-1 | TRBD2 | CSANAPGLAGVGELFF | TGCAGTGCTAACGCTCCGGGACTAGCCGGGGTCGGGGAGCTGTTTTTT
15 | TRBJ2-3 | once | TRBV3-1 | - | CASSQPGTSVDTQYF | TGTGCCAGCAGCCAACCCGGGACTTCCGTAGATACGCAGTATTTT
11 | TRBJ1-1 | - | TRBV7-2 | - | CASSEQVEAFF | TGTGCCAGCAGCGAACAGGTTGAAGCTTTCTTT
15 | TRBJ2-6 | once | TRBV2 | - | CASSTQGAGANVLTF | TGTGCCAGCAGTACACAGGGAGCCGGGGCCAACGTCCTGACTTTC
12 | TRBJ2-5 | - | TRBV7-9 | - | CATQGSGDDQYF | TGTGCCACCCAAGGATCCGGCGATGACCAGTACTTC
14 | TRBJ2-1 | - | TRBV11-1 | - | CASSSPSSYNEQFF | TGTGCCAGCAGCTCGCCAAGCTCCTACAATGAGCAGTTCTTC
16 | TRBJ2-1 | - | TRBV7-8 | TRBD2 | CASSHGLAGIYNEQFF | TGTGCCAGCAGCCACGGACTAGCGGGGATCTACAATGAGCAGTTCTTC
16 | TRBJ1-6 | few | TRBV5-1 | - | CASSPRQDSWGSPLHF | TGCGCCAGCAGCCCGAGACAGGACTCCTGGGGTTCACCCCTCCACTTT
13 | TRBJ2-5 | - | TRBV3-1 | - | CASTTGFQETQYF | TGTGCCAGCACCACGGGCTTCCAAGAGACCCAGTACTTC
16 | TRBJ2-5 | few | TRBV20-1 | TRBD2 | CSAVRRPAGAEETQYF | TGCAGTGCCGTTAGGAGGCCAGCGGGAGCGGAAGAGACCCAGTACTTC
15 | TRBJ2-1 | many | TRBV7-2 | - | CASSLWFGSYNEQFF | TGTGCCAGCAGCTTATGGTTCGGCTCCTACAATGAGCAGTTCTTC
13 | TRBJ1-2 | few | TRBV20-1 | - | CSALSGLAYGYTF | TGCAGTGCCTTATCAGGGCTGGCCTATGGCTACACCTTC
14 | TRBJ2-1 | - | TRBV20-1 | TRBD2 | CSVPGLARYNEQFF | TGCAGTGTACCGGGACTAGCGCGTTACAATGAGCAGTTCTTC
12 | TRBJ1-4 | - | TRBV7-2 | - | CASSFDGWKLFF | TGTGCCAGCAGCTTCGACGGTTGGAAACTGTTTTTT
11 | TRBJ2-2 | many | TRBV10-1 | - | CASRATGELFF | TGCGCCAGCAGAGCGACCGGGGAGCTGTTTTTT
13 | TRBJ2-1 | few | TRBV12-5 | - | CASGFSVYNEQFF | TGTGCTAGTGGTTTCAGTGTTTACAATGAGCAGTTCTTC
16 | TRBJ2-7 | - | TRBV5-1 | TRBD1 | CASSLDGQGSSYEQYF | TGCGCCAGCAGCTTGGACGGACAGGGCTCTTCCTACGAGCAGTACTTC
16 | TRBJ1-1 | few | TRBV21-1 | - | CASSSPTRGWGTEAFF | TGTGCCAGCAGCAGCCCCACCCGGGGCTGGGGCACTGAAGCTTTCTTT
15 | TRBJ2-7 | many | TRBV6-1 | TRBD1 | CASSEAGTGSYEQYF | TGTGCCAGCAGTGAGGCCGGGACAGGGAGTTACGAGCAGTACTTC
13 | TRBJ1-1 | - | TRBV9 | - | CASSGKMGPEAFF | TGTGCCAGCAGCGGGAAAATGGGACCTGAAGCTTTCTTT